A selection of T cell receptor beta chains follows, all from one sample in a study of PD-1 blockade in classical Hodgkin lymphoma. Method: immunoSEQ multiplex PCR; TCRdb's copy keeps in-frame clones and lacks some. Of 90,000 to 110,000 clones in the sample, roughly nine tenths were seen once. The sample consisted of peripheral blood mononuclear cells (PBMCs), taken before the fourth cycle of nivolumab. Receptor source: a human donor with classical Hodgkin lymphoma. The conserved cysteine and the conserved F or W are not part of the CDR3 here. The size of a clone is reported for some rows only, either as once, few or many, or as a class for expanded clones.

TRBJ1-1,.,TRBV2,ASSAGQGRTEAF
TRBJ1-5,once,TRBV10-2,ATRGRRQGKAQPQH
TRBJ2-1,.,TRBV2,ASGGLVNEQF
TRBJ1-1,.,TRBV18,ASSPGQTMNTEAF
TRBJ1-3,.,TRBV5-6,ASSLVQGWGNTIY
TRBJ2-5,.,TRBV6-1,ASSEYPPMAGGRQETQY
TRBJ2-3,once,TRBV10-1,ASSEVADPTDTQY
TRBJ1-5,.,TRBV18,ASSPDGDRNQPQH
TRBJ2-7,.,TRBV4-3,ASSPGLAGSIYEQY
TRBJ1-5,once,TRBV19,ASSIVGQVRNQPQH
TRBJ2-5,.,TRBV5-6,ASSPGLADRLGETQY
TRBJ1-4,.,TRBV5-1,ASSLPTNEKLF
TRBJ1-3,.,TRBV28,ASSLVGSGNTIY
TRBJ2-3,.,TRBV7-9,ASSNTDLTSGNTDTQY
TRBJ2-7,.,TRBV7-8,ASSLSRTGWVTYEQY
TRBJ2-2,.,TRBV11-2,ASSQGSYGITGELF
TRBJ1-1,.,TRBV10-3,AITSGHTNTEAF
TRBJ1-3,.,TRBV5-1,ASSLDRASGNTIY
TRBJ1-5,.,TRBV28,ASSFDRVGQPQH
TRBJ1-1,.,TRBV5-5,ASSLSTANTEAF
TRBJ1-1,.,TRBV27,ASTPYGNMNTEAF
TRBJ2-2,.,TRBV18,ASHLGGAYTGELF
TRBJ1-3,few,TRBV2,ASTRIGSGNTIY
TRBJ2-7,.,TRBV19,ASSPAGGYEQY
TRBJ1-2,.,TRBV6-1,ASSHTGIYGYT
TRBJ1-3,.,TRBV7-2,ASSTDRADTIY
TRBJ2-7,.,TRBV5-4,ASSYSSYEQY
TRBJ1-5,.,TRBV18,ASSSTGDQPQH
TRBJ1-4,.,TRBV30,AWSVMGVYEKLF
TRBJ1-1,once,TRBV6-5,ASSYGGTEAF
TRBJ2-3,.,TRBV28,ASSWLSINADTQY
TRBJ2-5,.,TRBV2,ASSGNRVSQTQY
TRBJ1-2,.,TRBV10-2,ASSESEGAYGYT
TRBJ2-3,once,TRBV5-4,ASSRGGGTDTQY
TRBJ1-4,.,TRBV18,ASSPPSSNEKLF
TRBJ1-1,.,TRBV6-1,ASSSGSNTEAF
TRBJ1-4,.,TRBV18,ASSPRATNEKLF
TRBJ2-1,.,TRBV2,ASSGGLAPRAQF
TRBJ2-1,.,TRBV27,ASSFTGTSDHHEQF
TRBJ1-1,.,TRBV30,AWATVEAF
TRBJ2-1,.,TRBV7-6,ASSLGTRNEQF